This TCR beta chain was profiled in a study of regulatory T cells in long-lasting Graves disease. Time point given: newly diagnosed GD, antithyroid drugs for less than 3 months. The TCR library was made from RNA extracted from PBMCs. Notes on the study in general: Thyroid tissue went unstudied; only peripheral blood was examined.

A word on this clonotype: Its cognate antigen is unknown. A much more abundant neighbour one base away suggests this may be a read error.

Arm-PCR with iRepertoire HTBI primers amplified the CDR3 regions for these TCR beta libraries. TCRdb reanalysed the multiplex PCR reads using MiXCR and keeps one entry per CDR3 protein. The sample shows under 500,000 distinct CDR3 sequences, about a sixth of them seen only once. Germline CDR1 SGHDN, CDR2 FVKESK. This CDR3 region has 12 residues. A further study also used this sample, focusing on T cells in Graves' hyperthyroidism and ophthalmopathy. That paper states: Most thyroid-expanded clonotypes above 0.001 were also found in blood.

This TCR was recovered from a woman aged 25 to 45 with Graves disease. Sequencing was performed on peripheral blood mononuclear cells (PBMCs), taken at new diagnosis, from a patient treated with antithyroid drugs. The chain is built from TRBV14 and TRBJ1-1; 7 positions match TRBD1. CDR3 residues: CAGSPGTAAAFF. The CDR3 nucleotides read TGTGCCGGCAGCCCTGGGACAGCTGCAGCTTTCTTT.